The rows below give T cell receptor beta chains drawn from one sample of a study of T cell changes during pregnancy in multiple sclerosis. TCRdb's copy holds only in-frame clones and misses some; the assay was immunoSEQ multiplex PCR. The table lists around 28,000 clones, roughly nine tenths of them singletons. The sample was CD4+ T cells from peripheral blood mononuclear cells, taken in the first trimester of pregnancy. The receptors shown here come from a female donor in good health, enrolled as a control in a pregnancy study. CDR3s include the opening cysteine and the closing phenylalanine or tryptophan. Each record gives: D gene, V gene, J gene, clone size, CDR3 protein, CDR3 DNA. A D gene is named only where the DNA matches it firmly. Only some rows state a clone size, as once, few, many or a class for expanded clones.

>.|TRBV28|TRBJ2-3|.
CASGSGGASTDTQYF
TGTGCCAGCGGGTCTGGGGGGGCCAGCACAGATACGCAGTATTTT
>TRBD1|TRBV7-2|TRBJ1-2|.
CASSLALRQGENYGYTF
TGTGCCAGCAGCTTAGCCCTAAGACAGGGGGAAAACTATGGCTACACCTTC
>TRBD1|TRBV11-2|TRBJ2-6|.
CASSLKGASGANVLTF
TGTGCCAGCAGCTTAAAGGGGGCCTCTGGGGCCAACGTCCTGACTTTC
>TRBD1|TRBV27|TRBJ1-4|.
CASSWRTGSNEKLFF
TGTGCCAGCAGTTGGAGGACAGGGTCTAATGAAAAACTGTTTTTT
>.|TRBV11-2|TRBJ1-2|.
CASSLGPQGNYGYTF
TGTGCCAGCAGCTTAGGACCTCAGGGGAACTATGGCTACACCTTC
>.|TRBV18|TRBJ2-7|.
CASSLRASASYEQYF
TGTGCCAGCTCACTTAGAGCCAGCGCCTCCTACGAGCAGTACTTC
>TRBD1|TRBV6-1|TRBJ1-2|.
CASSEVGGTGDGYTF
TGTGCCAGCAGTGAAGTTGGTGGGACAGGGGACGGCTACACCTTC
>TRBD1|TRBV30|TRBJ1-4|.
CAWRRPTGINEKLFF
TGTGCCTGGAGACGCCCGACAGGGATAAATGAAAAACTGTTTTTT
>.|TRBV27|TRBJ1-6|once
CASRDWSSYNSPLHF
TGTGCCAGCAGAGACTGGAGCTCCTATAATTCACCCCTCCACTTT
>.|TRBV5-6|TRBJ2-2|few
CASSHTQGWGTGELFF
TGTGCCAGCAGCCACACTCAGGGGTGGGGCACCGGGGAGCTGTTTTTT
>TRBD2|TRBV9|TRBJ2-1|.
CASSPSGLAGGPSSYNEQFF
TGTGCCAGCAGCCCAAGTGGGCTAGCGGGGGGGCCGAGCTCCTACAATGAGCAGTTCTTC
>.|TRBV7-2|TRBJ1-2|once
CASSYQGVYGYTF
TGTGCCAGCAGCTATCAGGGCGTCTATGGCTACACCTTC
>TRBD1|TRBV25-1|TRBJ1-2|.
CASTGTGTYGYTF
TGTGCCAGCACCGGGACAGGCACCTATGGCTACACCTTC
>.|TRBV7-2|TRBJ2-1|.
CASSLGPGSSYNEQFF
TGTGCCAGCAGCTTAGGTCCCGGGAGCTCCTACAATGAGCAGTTCTTC
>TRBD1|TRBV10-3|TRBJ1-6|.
CAISDPGQVGGFNSPLHF
TGTGCCATCAGTGATCCGGGACAGGTTGGAGGCTTTAATTCACCCCTCCACTTT
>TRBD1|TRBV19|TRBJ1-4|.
CATAGTGSEKLFF
TGTGCCACCGCCGGGACAGGGTCGGAAAAACTGTTTTTT
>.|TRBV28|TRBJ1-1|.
CASSSHRPGGTEAFF
TGTGCCAGCAGTTCCCACCGGCCGGGAGGCACTGAAGCTTTCTTT
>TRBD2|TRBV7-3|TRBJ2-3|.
CASSPRGYSGGTDTQYF
TGTGCCAGCAGCCCGAGAGGTTACAGCGGGGGCACAGATACGCAGTATTTT
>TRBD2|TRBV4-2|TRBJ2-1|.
CASSRTRPGLAYNEQFF
TGTGCCAGCAGCCGGACCCGACCGGGACTAGCCTACAATGAGCAGTTCTTC
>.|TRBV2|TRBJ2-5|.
CASSERGAGREWETQYF
TGTGCCAGCAGTGAACGGGGGGCAGGTCGGGAGTGGGAGACCCAGTACTTC
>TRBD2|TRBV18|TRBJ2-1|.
CASSPSSSGGAGEQFF
TGTGCCAGCTCACCATCATCTAGCGGGGGGGCAGGTGAGCAGTTCTTC
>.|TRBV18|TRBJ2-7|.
CASSPQTYEQYF
TGTGCCAGCTCACCTCAGACCTACGAGCAGTACTTC
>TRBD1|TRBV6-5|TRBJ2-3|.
CASRAGQGDTDTQYF
TGTGCCAGCAGGGCCGGACAGGGGGACACAGATACGCAGTATTTT
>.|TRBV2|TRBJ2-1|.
CASSESRSSGQFF
TGTGCCAGCAGTGAATCCCGGTCCTCGGGGCAGTTCTTC
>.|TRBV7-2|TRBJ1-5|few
CASSLTGNQPQHF
TGTGCCAGCAGCTTGACAGGCAATCAGCCCCAGCATTTT
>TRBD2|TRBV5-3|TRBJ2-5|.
CARSQGPGTGGQETQYF
TGTGCCAGAAGCCAGGGTCCCGGGACGGGGGGGCAAGAGACCCAGTACTTC
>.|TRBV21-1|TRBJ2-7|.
CASSAPGLEDYYEQYF
TGTGCCAGCAGCGCCCCGGGACTAGAAGACTACTACGAGCAGTACTTC
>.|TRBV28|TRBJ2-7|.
CASSFSTAGRYEQYF
TGTGCCAGCAGTTTCTCAACCGCTGGCCGTTACGAGCAGTACTTC
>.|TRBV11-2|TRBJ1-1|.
CASSSLRATEAFF
TGTGCCAGCAGCTCCCTCCGAGCCACTGAAGCTTTCTTT
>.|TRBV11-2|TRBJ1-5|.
CASSLGAGNFQPQHF
TGTGCCAGCAGCTTAGGGGCAGGGAATTTTCAGCCCCAGCATTTT
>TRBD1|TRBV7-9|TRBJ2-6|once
CASSSGQASSGANVLTF
TGTGCCAGCAGCTCGGGACAGGCAAGCTCTGGGGCCAACGTCCTGACTTTC
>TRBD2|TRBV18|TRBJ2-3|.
CASSPPPSGDTQYF
TGTGCCAGCTCACCACCTCCTAGCGGGGATACGCAGTATTTT
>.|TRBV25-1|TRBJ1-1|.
CASSDLGAGTEAFF
TGTGCCAGCAGTGACCTGGGGGCCGGGACTGAAGCTTTCTTT
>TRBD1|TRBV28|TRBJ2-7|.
CASSPTGGNYEQYF
TGTGCCAGCAGCCCCACAGGGGGCAACTACGAGCAGTACTTC
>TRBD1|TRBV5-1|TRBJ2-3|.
CASSPEGQGTDTQYF
TGCGCCAGCAGCCCGGAGGGACAGGGAACAGATACGCAGTATTTT
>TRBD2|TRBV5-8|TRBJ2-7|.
CASSGTSGTQYF
TGTGCCAGCAGCGGGACTAGCGGGACTCAGTACTTC
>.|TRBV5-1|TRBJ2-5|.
CASRQGSETQYF
TGCGCCAGCAGACAGGGTAGCGAGACCCAGTACTTC
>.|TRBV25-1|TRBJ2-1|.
CASSEFTGPKGNEQFF
TGTGCCAGCAGCGAATTTACAGGACCGAAAGGAAATGAGCAGTTCTTC
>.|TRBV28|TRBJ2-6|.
CASSLFWQLGANVLTF
TGTGCCAGCAGTTTATTTTGGCAATTGGGGGCCAACGTCCTGACTTTC
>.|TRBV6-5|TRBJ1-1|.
CASSYDPDSEAFF
TGTGCCAGCAGCTACGACCCGGACAGCGAAGCTTTCTTT
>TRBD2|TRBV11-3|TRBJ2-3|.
CASSFRSSGHTDTQYF
TGTGCCAGCAGCTTCCGGTCTAGCGGACACACAGATACGCAGTATTTT
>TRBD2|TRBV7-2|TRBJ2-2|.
CASSPGLAMGELFF
TGTGCCAGCAGCCCGGGACTAGCAATGGGGGAGCTGTTTTTT
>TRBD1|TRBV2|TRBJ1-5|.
CASSTGQANQPQHF
TGTGCCAGCAGTACTGGACAGGCCAATCAGCCCCAGCATTTT
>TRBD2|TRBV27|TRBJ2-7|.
CASSTGGGEQYF
TGTGCCAGCAGTACGGGAGGGGGCGAGCAGTACTTC
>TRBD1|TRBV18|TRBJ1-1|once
CASSLGTGATNTEAFF
TGTGCCAGCTCACTCGGGACAGGGGCGACCAACACTGAAGCTTTCTTT
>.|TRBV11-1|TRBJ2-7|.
CASSSQGLTYEQYF
TGTGCCAGCAGCTCCCAGGGACTGACATACGAGCAGTACTTC
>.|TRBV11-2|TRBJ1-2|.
CASFPWGGDYGYTF
TGTGCCAGCTTCCCCTGGGGGGGCGACTATGGCTACACCTTC
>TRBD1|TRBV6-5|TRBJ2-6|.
CASRRQGPGANVLTF
TGTGCCAGCAGGAGACAGGGCCCTGGGGCCAACGTCCTGACTTTC
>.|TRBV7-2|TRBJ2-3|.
CASSLVNSDTQYF
TGTGCCAGCAGCTTAGTTAATTCCGATACGCAGTATTTT
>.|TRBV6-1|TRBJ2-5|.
CASRQPPGETQYF
TGTGCCAGCAGACAGCCGCCAGGGGAGACCCAGTACTTC
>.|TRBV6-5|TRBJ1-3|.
CASSSGFNTIYF
TGTGCCAGCAGTTCAGGGTTTAACACCATATATTTT
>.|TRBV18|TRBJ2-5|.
CASSPRRGEETQYF
TGTGCCAGCTCACCCCGCAGGGGGGAAGAGACCCAGTACTTC
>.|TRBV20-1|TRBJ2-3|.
CSVRYPDTQYF
TGCAGTGTGAGGTATCCAGATACGCAGTATTTT
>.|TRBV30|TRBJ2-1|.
CAWSEALGGEQFF
TGTGCCTGGAGTGAAGCCCTAGGGGGTGAGCAGTTCTTC